Listed below are T cell receptor beta chains from one sample, sequenced in a study of OX40 agonist ivuxolimab in advanced cancers. The table came from immunoSEQ multiplex PCR; TCRdb's copy has only in-frame clones and leaves some out. The top ten hold under 40% of the sample, which has about 38,000 clones, around four fifths seen once. Source: CD4+ or CD8+ T cells sorted from blood, taken in a trial of the OX40 agonist ivuxolimab. These receptors all come from an adult with an advanced solid tumor such as melanoma, head and neck, liver or kidney cancer. Each CDR3 is given with its conserved first and last residue. The D gene is left open where the match is weak. A clone size is listed for some rows: how often the clone was seen (once, few, many), or a class if it is expanded.

TRBV6-5	-	TRBJ1-6	-	TGTGCCAGCAGTTACTCAGGACAGAGGGGTTCACCCCTCCACTTT	CASSYSGQRGSPLHF
TRBV7-9	once	TRBJ1-2	-	TGTGCCAGCAGTCGCTGGACAGATATCGGCTATGGCTACACCTTC	CASSRWTDIGYGYTF
TRBV10-2	-	TRBJ2-1	TRBD1	TGCGCCAGCAGTGTTAGGACAGGGGCCAACAATGAGCAGTTCTTC	CASSVRTGANNEQFF
TRBV7-8	-	TRBJ2-7	-	TGTGCCAGCAGCTCCGAGACCGGTCTCGGGGAGTCAGGAAACGAGCAGTACTTC	CASSSETGLGESGNEQYF
TRBV28	large	TRBJ2-3	-	TGTGCCAGCAGCGGGTATCTGGCGGGAGATACGCAGTATTTT	CASSGYLAGDTQYF
TRBV7-2	few	TRBJ1-1	-	TGTGCCAGCAGCTTAGGGTTCATGAACACTGAAGCTTTCTTT	CASSLGFMNTEAFF
TRBV7-8	-	TRBJ1-1	-	TGTGCCAGCAGCTTAGGTGCGGGCACTGAAGCTTTCTTT	CASSLGAGTEAFF
TRBV19	once	TRBJ2-7	-	TGTGCCAGTAGTATAGATCAGGTCCAGTCCTACGAGCAGTACTTC	CASSIDQVQSYEQYF
TRBV5-3	-	TRBJ1-2	TRBD1	TGTGCCAGCAGCTTGTCGGCAGGGGGCTTCTATGGCTACACCTTC	CASSLSAGGFYGYTF
TRBV6-5	-	TRBJ1-4	-	TGTGCCAGCAGTTACCGAGGGCCTACAACTAATGAAAAACTGTTTTTT	CASSYRGPTTNEKLFF
TRBV12-5	-	TRBJ1-5	-	TGTGCTAGTGGGCAGGGTTCCGGATTGCCCCAGCATTTT	CASGQGSGLPQHF
TRBV7-8	-	TRBJ1-4	TRBD1	TGTGCCAGCAGCGCCAGGGACAGGGTAGGAAAACTGTTTTTT	CASSARDRVGKLFF